This T cell receptor beta chain was sequenced during a study of early stage breast cancer tumors. Study findings and constraints: Tumors had 2 to 3-fold higher T cell density and higher clonality than adjacent normal breast tissue.

Clones were read by immunoSEQ multiplex PCR, and TCRdb kept only the in-frame ones, dropping some. The sample has thousands of clones, 65% to 75% seen once. To note about this clone: Its antigen is currently unknown.

The CDR3 spans 15 residues. The V end was cut by 3 bases, the J end by 1 base, with 15 bases between. Germline V gene lookup returns CDR1 GTSNPN and CDR2 SVGIG (reference sequence). The specimen was normal breast tissue next to the tumor. The chain couples TRBV30 to TRBJ1-1, with D unclear. The source of this sequence is a person between 55 and 69 years old with breast cancer. CDR3 residues: CAWRGPSGRNTEAFF. CDR3 sequence (DNA): TGTGCCTGGAGGGGCCCCTCAGGACGGAACACTGAAGCTTTCTTT.